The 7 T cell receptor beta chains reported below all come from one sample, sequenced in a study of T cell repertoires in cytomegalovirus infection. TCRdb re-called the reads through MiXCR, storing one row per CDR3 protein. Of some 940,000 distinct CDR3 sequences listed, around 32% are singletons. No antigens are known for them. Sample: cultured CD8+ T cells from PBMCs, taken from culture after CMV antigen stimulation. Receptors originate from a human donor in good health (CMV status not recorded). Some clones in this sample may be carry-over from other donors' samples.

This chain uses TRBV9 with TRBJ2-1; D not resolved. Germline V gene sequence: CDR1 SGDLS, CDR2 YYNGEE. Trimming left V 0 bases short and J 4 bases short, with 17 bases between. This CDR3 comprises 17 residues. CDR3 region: CASSVAGRVEGYNEQFF. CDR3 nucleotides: TGTGCCAGCAGCGTAGCCGGTAGGGTCGAAGGATACAATGAGCAGTTCTTC.

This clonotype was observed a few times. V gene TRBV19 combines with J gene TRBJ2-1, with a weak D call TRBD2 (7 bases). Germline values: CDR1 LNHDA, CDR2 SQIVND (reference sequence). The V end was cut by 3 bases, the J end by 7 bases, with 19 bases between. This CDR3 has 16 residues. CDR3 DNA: TGTGCCAGTAGTATTGGTTTCGGGGGGCGAAGGAATGAGCAGTTCTTC. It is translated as CASSIGFGGRRNEQFF.

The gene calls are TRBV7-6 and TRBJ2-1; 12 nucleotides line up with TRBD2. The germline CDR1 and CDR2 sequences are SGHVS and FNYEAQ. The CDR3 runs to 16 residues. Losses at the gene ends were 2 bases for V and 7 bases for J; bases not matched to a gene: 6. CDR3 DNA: TGTGCCAGCAGCTTAAGCACTAGCGGGGGGAGGAATGAGCAGTTCTTC. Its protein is CASSLSTSGGRNEQFF.

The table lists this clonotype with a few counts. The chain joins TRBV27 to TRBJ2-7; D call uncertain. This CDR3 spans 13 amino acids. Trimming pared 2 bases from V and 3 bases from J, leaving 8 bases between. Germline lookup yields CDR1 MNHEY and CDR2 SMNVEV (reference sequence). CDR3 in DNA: TGTGCCAGCAGTTTAAAAGTCGGCTACGAGCAGTACGTC. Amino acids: CASSLKVGYEQYV.

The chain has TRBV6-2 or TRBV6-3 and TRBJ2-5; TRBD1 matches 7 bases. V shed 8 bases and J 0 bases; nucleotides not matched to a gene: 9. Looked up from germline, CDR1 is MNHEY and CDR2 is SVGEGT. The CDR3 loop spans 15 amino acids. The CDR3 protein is CASLTGQMYQETQYF. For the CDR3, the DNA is TGTGCCAGCCTGACGGGACAGATGTACCAAGAGACCCAGTACTTC.

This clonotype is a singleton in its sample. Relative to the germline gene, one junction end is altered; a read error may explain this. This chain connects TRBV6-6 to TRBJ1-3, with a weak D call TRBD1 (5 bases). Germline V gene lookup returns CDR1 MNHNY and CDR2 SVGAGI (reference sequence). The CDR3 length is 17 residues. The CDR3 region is CTSSYSAGSQGGNTIYF. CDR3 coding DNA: TGTACCAGCAGTTACTCTGCCGGTTCCCAGGGTGGAAACACCATATATTTT.

For the CDR3, the DNA is TGCAGCGTTGTGGGGCAGAACACTGAAGCTTTCTTT. As protein: CSVVGQNTEAFF. The chain uses TRBV29-1 and TRBJ1-1, with TRBD1 as a possible D gene (5 bases). The CDR3 is 12 residues long. Germline-derived CDR1 and CDR2 are SQVTM and ANQGSEA. The V gene lost 4 bases and the J gene lost 1 base, with 7 bases spanning the gap.